Listed below are T cell receptor beta chains from one sample, sequenced in a study of cytomegalovirus exposure and HLA in healthy donors. Produced via immunoSEQ multiplex PCR; TCRdb's table is partial and in-frame only. This table holds fewer than 200,000 clones, around four fifths found once. What was sequenced was PBMCs. The receptors were gathered from a woman aged 50 to 65 in good health and CMV-seronegative. Both conserved end residues are trimmed from each CDR3. Not every row has a clone size; where given, it reads once, few, many or a size class.

TRBJ2-7 | TRBV7-9 | . | ASSLKGTSPGEQY
TRBJ2-6 | TRBV6-6 | . | AGTGTALRTNVLT
TRBJ1-1 | TRBV7-8 | . | ASSLVGEAF
TRBJ2-1 | TRBV28 | . | ASGAGSGYSYNEQF
TRBJ1-4 | TRBV4-3 | . | ASSQAETGHINEKLF
TRBJ1-1 | TRBV27 | . | ASSLTPGYTEAF
TRBJ1-3 | TRBV7-9 | . | ASRSGTGISGNTIY
TRBJ2-7 | TRBV11-2 | . | ASSRGRASYEQY
TRBJ2-1 | TRBV4-3 | . | ASQAGLTSSYNEQF
TRBJ2-5 | TRBV21-1 | . | ASSSRTGPQETQY
TRBJ2-2 | TRBV5-4 | . | ASSLVGTGVGTGELF
TRBJ1-6 | TRBV6-5 | . | ASSSSQYNSPLH
TRBJ2-7 | TRBV5-4 | . | ASSLGLAGAAEQY
TRBJ2-1 | TRBV5-3 | . | ARSLPSGGSYNEQF
TRBJ1-6 | TRBV6-5 | few | ASSPNREYNSPLH
TRBJ2-5 | TRBV27 | . | ASSRTGGFETQY
TRBJ2-1 | TRBV27 | once | ASNNPGRVAPREQF
TRBJ2-3 | TRBV4-3 | . | ASSQDSAGGALDTQY
TRBJ2-5 | TRBV5-1 | . | ASSLTRTGQETQY
TRBJ2-7 | TRBV15 | . | ATSRDQNYEQY
TRBJ2-5 | TRBV5-4 | . | ASIPDRYQETQY
TRBJ2-2 | TRBV18 | . | ASSPLSGANTGELF
TRBJ2-1 | TRBV28 | . | ASSLSGPYNEQF
TRBJ2-7 | TRBV5-1 | . | ASSLGVLVGTGTYEQY
TRBJ1-1 | TRBV5-5 | . | ASSSDRGPAF
TRBJ2-3 | TRBV9 | . | ASSRTGSTDTQY
TRBJ2-7 | TRBV7-9 | . | ASSVGTGLEQY
TRBJ2-7 | TRBV28 | . | ASSLRSMGAYEQY
TRBJ1-4 | TRBV29-1 | . | SVVTGSNEKLF
TRBJ2-7 | TRBV6-5 | . | ASSYSTSGSYEQY
TRBJ2-2 | TRBV2 | . | ASSVEQGAANLNTGELF
TRBJ1-3 | TRBV18 | . | ASSISPLGTVNTIY
TRBJ1-1 | TRBV12-5 | . | ASGTLNTEAF
TRBJ2-3 | TRBV4-2 | . | ASSQASGSADTQY
TRBJ1-1 | TRBV7-2 | . | ASRRTGGWNTEAF
TRBJ2-1 | TRBV7-7 | . | ASSFVPGDYNEQF
TRBJ2-2 | TRBV2 | once | ASKGTGSTGELF
TRBJ2-1 | TRBV2 | . | ASSERGPSYNEQF
TRBJ1-2 | TRBV7-9 | . | ASSPRGNNYGYT
TRBJ2-1 | TRBV11-2 | . | ASRGLAGGRANYEQF
TRBJ2-5 | TRBV14 | . | ASSRRLASQETQY
TRBJ2-1 | TRBV9 | . | ASSVELGGEQF
TRBJ2-1 | TRBV5-1 | once | ASSVDSYNEQF
TRBJ1-4 | TRBV7-2 | . | ASSPWEGMTNEKLF
TRBJ2-7 | TRBV5-1 | . | ASSWGTSGTSEQY
TRBJ1-1 | TRBV27 | . | ASSPTTGANTEAF
TRBJ1-5 | TRBV27 | . | ASSPDFLLGQPQH
TRBJ2-7 | TRBV28 | few | ASSLLPVEQY
TRBJ2-3 | TRBV19 | . | ASRVGGHATDTQY
TRBJ2-7 | TRBV6-5 | . | ASSRDTWGEQY
TRBJ2-7 | TRBV30 | . | AWSVRDRLSYEQY
TRBJ1-5 | TRBV27 | . | ASGRSGQHQPQH
TRBJ2-6 | TRBV2 | . | ASSEMGGTSGANVLT
TRBJ2-1 | TRBV5-6 | . | ASTNPGSSYNEQF
TRBJ2-1 | TRBV28 | . | ASSMTSGGSSSYNEQF